One T cell receptor beta chain is described in this entry. As processed by the authors: Amplification of reference gene primers provided the estimated nucleated cell counts. Method: immunoSEQ multiplex PCR; TCRdb's copy keeps in-frame clones and lacks some. D and trimming come from the DNA, and the V and J calls and clone size come from that table. This sample carries about 270,000 clones, about four fifths of them seen once, and the ten largest clones take more than 8%. The entry originates in a study of blood T cell repertoires in COVID-19. The CDR3 length is 15 residues. Trimming stripped 4 bases from V and 3 bases from J, with 15 bases between. Germline V gene data show CDR1 as LNHDA and CDR2 as SQIVND (reference sequence).

The material sequenced was peripheral blood. This TCR was recovered from a woman in her 50s who had recovered from COVID-19. This rearrangement joins TRBV19 to TRBJ1-2; D is perhaps TRBD1 (6 bases). The DNA of the CDR3 is TGTGCCAGTAGTACGTCTATGGACAGTTACTATGGCTACACCTTC. Translation gives CASSTSMDSYYGYTF.